What follows describes a single TCR beta chain. This record belongs to a study of blood T cell repertoires in COVID-19. Study as a whole: The origin of the acute and convalescent COVID-19 samples was the United States, Italy and Spain.

Seattle patients were enrolled while actively infected and followed longitudinally. Here immunoSEQ multiplex PCR was the method, and the copy in TCRdb shows in-frame clones only, minus some. The data show hundreds of thousands of clones, roughly 90% seen once. The receptor's source is a woman aged 65 to 85 with COVID-19, enrolled during active disease. Source material: peripheral blood.

The chain's CDR3 is CASSQERDFTDTQYF. DNA for the CDR3: TGCGCCAGCAGCCAAGAGAGGGACTTCACAGATACGCAGTATTTT. The chain joins TRBV4-1 to TRBJ2-3; TRBD2 is a possible D gene (6 bases). Germline loops: CDR1 MGHRA, CDR2 YSYEKL. This CDR3 comprises 15 residues. Trimming pared 0 bases from V and 2 bases from J, leaving 9 bases between.